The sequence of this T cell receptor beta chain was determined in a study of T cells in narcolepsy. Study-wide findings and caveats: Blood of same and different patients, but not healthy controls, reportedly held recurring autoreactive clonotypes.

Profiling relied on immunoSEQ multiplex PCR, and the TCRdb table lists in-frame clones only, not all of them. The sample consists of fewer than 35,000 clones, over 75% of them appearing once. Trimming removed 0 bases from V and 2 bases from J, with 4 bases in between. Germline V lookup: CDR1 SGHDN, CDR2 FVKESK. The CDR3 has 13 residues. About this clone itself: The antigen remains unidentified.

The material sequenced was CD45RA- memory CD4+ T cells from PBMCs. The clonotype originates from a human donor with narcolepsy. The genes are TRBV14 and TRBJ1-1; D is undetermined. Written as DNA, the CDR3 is TGTGCCAGCAGCCAAGACCGAAACACTGAAGCTTTCTTT. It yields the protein CASSQDRNTEAFF.